The 15 T cell receptor beta chains presented below share a single source sample, sequenced in a study of blood T cell repertoires in COVID-19 (TCRdb year 2020). The receptor library was made with the immunoSEQ multiplex PCR assay. In TCRdb, the immuneACCESS table is reduced to in-frame sequences with V and J assigned. These tables do not hold every clone; where another copy was compared, an unresolved V gene accounts for under half, and the others remain unexplained. Within this sample are about 210,000 clones, with approximately 89% of them counted one time only. The ten biggest clones cover 4% to 5.5% of the sample. The sequenced sample was peripheral blood. Source of these receptors: a woman aged 40 to 50 with acute or convalescent COVID-19.

This sequence joins TRBV4-2 and TRBJ2-1, with TRBD2 as a possible D gene (7 bases). Trimming took off 1 base at V and 5 bases at J, with 15 bases between the two ends. The V gene's germline CDR1 is LGHNA and CDR2 YNFKEQ. The CDR3 runs 16 residues. CDR3 coding DNA: TGTGCCAGCAGCCAAGTTTGGGGGGGGGCCAACAATGAGCAGTTCTTC. Its translation: CASSQVWGGANNEQFF.

This chain connects TRBV19 to TRBJ1-4; 9 bases agree with TRBD1. Trimming took 3 bases from V and 8 from J; bases not matched to a gene: 4. Germline V gene data show CDR1 as LNHDA and CDR2 as SQIVND (reference sequence). This CDR3 spans 14 amino acids. The CDR3 sequence is CASSIYGTGEKLFF. The CDR3 bases are TGTGCCAGTAGTATCTACGGGACAGGGGAAAAACTGTTTTTT.

The V call is TRBV6-2 or TRBV6-3, the J call TRBJ1-1; maybe TRBD1 (5 bases). The CDR3 has 14 residues. Germline values: CDR1 MNHEY, CDR2 SVGEGT. Trimming took 2 bases from V and 5 from J, leaving 12 bases between them. The chain's CDR3 is CASSYGGVETEAFF. The CDR3 DNA sequence: TGTGCCAGCAGTTACGGAGGGGTGGAAACTGAAGCTTTCTTT.

The chain joins TRBV25-1 to TRBJ1-4, with 10 bases identical to TRBD1. CDR3 length equals 15 residues. J gave up 5 bases and V 4 bases, and 4 bases lay outside the gene matches. Germline CDR1 reads MGHDK; CDR2 reads SYGVNS. The DNA for the CDR3 is TGTGCCAGCAGTGTGGCGGGACAGGGGAATGAAAAACTGTTTTTT. This codes for CASSVAGQGNEKLFF.

The chain employs TRBV5-3 and TRBJ1-2, with a possible D match to TRBD1 (5 bases). TRBV5-3 is an ORF for which the function is uncertain. This CDR3 is 13 amino acids long. The germline V and J ends were trimmed by 1 base and 10 bases, with 14 bases remaining between them. CDR3 sequence (DNA): TGTGCCAGAAGCTTGAAGGTGACAGCCTACTACACCTTC. Residues: CARSLKVTAYYTF.

This clone was detected only a few times. The genes are TRBV5-1 and TRBJ1-1; D might be TRBD1 (6 bases). Germline V CDR1 and CDR2: SGHRS, YFSETQ. CDR3 length: 15 amino acids. The V end lost 0 bases, the J end lost 4 bases, and 13 bases lay between the germline ends. CDR3 sequence reads: CASSLEQGFGTEAFF. CDR3 DNA: TGCGCCAGCAGCTTGGAACAGGGCTTCGGCACTGAAGCTTTCTTT.

The rearrangement joins TRBV19 to TRBJ2-2; D call uncertain. This CDR3 is built from 12 residues. Germline V gene lookup returns CDR1 LNHDA and CDR2 SQIVND (reference sequence). Trimming left V 7 bases short and J 6 bases short, with 9 bases between. The CDR3 reads CASTHSPGELFF. The CDR3 bases are TGTGCCAGTACCCACTCCCCCGGGGAGCTGTTTTTT.

The V and J genes are TRBV5-4 and TRBJ1-1; weak D call: TRBD1 (6 bases). Deletions cut 3 bases from V and 1 base from J, with 16 bases between. Germline V gene sequence: CDR1 SGHNT, CDR2 YYREEE (reference sequence). The CDR3 length is 16 residues. The CDR3 DNA reads as TGTGCCAGCAGCTCCTCTTTACAGGGCTCGAACACTGAAGCTTTCTTT. It encodes CASSSSLQGSNTEAFF.

The chain joins TRBV19 to TRBJ1-5; 7 bases align to TRBD1. V dropped 5 bases and J dropped 5; count of bases not matched to a gene: 18. From germline, CDR1 is LNHDA and CDR2 SQIVND (reference sequence). The CDR3 is 18 amino acids. DNA for the CDR3: TGTGCCAGTAGTCCACGGACAGGTCCCAATACTTTTGATCAGCCCCAGCATTTT. Protein sequence: CASSPRTGPNTFDQPQHF. Full variable domain (outside the CDR3, taken from reference TRBV19 and TRBJ1-5): DGGITQSPKYLFRKEGQNVTLSCEQNLNHDAMYWYRQDPGQGLRLIYYSQIVNDFQKGDIAEGYSVSREKKESFPLTVTSAQKNPTAFYLCASSPRTGPNTFDQPQHFGDGTRLSIL.

The chain links TRBV19 to TRBJ1-2, with 9 bases lining up with TRBD1. The V gene's germline CDR1 is LNHDA and CDR2 SQIVND (reference sequence). This CDR3 region has 17 residues. Losses at the gene ends were 5 bases for V and 1 base for J; bases not matched to a gene: 11. In DNA form, the CDR3 reads TGTGCCAGTAGTTCTCCGGGACAGGGTCAAGGTAACTATGGCTACACCTTC. Encoded protein: CASSSPGQGQGNYGYTF.

V gene TRBV25-1 combines with J gene TRBJ1-1; 9 bases fit TRBD1. The CDR3 covers 14 residues. From germline, CDR1 is MGHDK and CDR2 SYGVNS. Trimming removed 6 bases from V and 11 bases from J; junction bases left unmatched: 13. The CDR3 reads CASSPGTGSRWAFF. CDR3 DNA sequence: TGTGCCAGCAGCCCCGGGACAGGGTCCAGGTGGGCTTTCTTT.

This chain links TRBV11-2 with TRBJ2-7; D may be TRBD1 (5 bases). CDR1 and CDR2 from the germline V gene are SGHAT and FQNNGV. The V gene lost 0 bases and the J gene lost 6 bases, with 12 bases spanning the gap. This CDR3 is built from 14 residues. The CDR3 coding sequence is TGTGCCAGCAGCTTAGATTCGTATAGGGGCGAGCAGTACGTC. Residues: CASSLDSYRGEQYV.

The rearrangement joins TRBV5-1 to TRBJ1-3; D is ambiguous. The CDR3 has 16 residues. Germline V lookup: CDR1 SGHRS, CDR2 YFSETQ. V was cut by 1 base and J by 0 bases, with 11 bases left in between. The CDR3 sequence is CASSLTQTSSGNTIYF. The CDR3 DNA reads TGCGCCAGCAGCTTGACACAGACCTCCTCTGGAAACACCATATATTTT.

The chain carries TRBV19 and TRBJ1-2, with D tentatively TRBD1 (6 bases). The V and J ends lost 4 bases and 3 bases respectively, with 12 bases between them. Germline CDR1 is LNHDA and CDR2 is SQIVND (reference sequence). This CDR3 has 14 residues. The DNA for the CDR3 is TGTGCCAGTAGTAAAGAGGACAGCTACTATGGCTACACCTTC. This gives the protein CASSKEDSYYGYTF. The full variable domain, with the rest looked up from reference TRBV19 and TRBJ1-2, is DGGITQSPKYLFRKEGQNVTLSCEQNLNHDAMYWYRQDPGQGLRLIYYSQIVNDFQKGDIAEGYSVSREKKESFPLTVTSAQKNPTAFYLCASSKEDSYYGYTFGSGTRLTVV.

About this clone: At the DNA level, this CDR3 is encoded by other sequences in the same sample as well. The CDR3 DNA reads TGTGCCAGCAGTACGGCGACAGGTTTAGAGACCCAGTACTTC. Its translation: CASSTATGLETQYF. The V gene is TRBV2, the J gene TRBJ2-5, with a weak D call TRBD1 (6 bases). The CDR3 totals 14 residues. Germline values: CDR1 SNHLY, CDR2 FYNNEI. V shed 5 bases and J shed 4 bases, with 14 bases lying between them.